These 21 T cell receptor beta chains were all obtained from the same sample, sequenced in a study of identical twins' blood T cells. TCRdb re-called the 5' RACE reads with MiXCR, one entry per CDR3 protein. The sample includes roughly 380,000 distinct CDR3 sequences, roughly 31% of them seen just once. The sequenced sample consisted of PBMCs. The receptor source for this set is a woman aged 18-55 years in good health.

On this clonotype itself: Possible read error: a much larger clone is one base away. The chain has TRBV19 and TRBJ1-1, with 8 bases aligning to TRBD1. Germline-derived CDR1 and CDR2 are LNHDA and SQIVND (reference sequence). This CDR3 is built from 15 residues. CDR3 DNA: TGTGTCAGTAGTTACTTACAGGGGGGCGGCACTGAAGCTTTCTTT. It specifies CVSSYLQGGGTEAFF.

This clonotype was counted a few times. The genes are TRBV7-9 and TRBJ2-3; D might be TRBD1 (6 bases). This CDR3 region has 15 residues. Germline loops: CDR1 SEHNR, CDR2 FQNEAQ (reference sequence). V shed 0 bases and J shed 4 bases, with 11 bases lying between them. In DNA, the CDR3 is TGTGCCAGCAGCTTAGCGGGGGCCGGGGCAGATACGCAGTATTTT. Translating it yields CASSLAGAGADTQYF.

The gene calls are TRBV6-5 and TRBJ2-1; D remains ambiguous. The CDR3 loop spans 16 amino acids. CDR1 and CDR2 (germline): MNHEY, SVGAGI. Trimming pared 2 bases from V and 0 bases from J, leaving 11 bases between. The CDR3 region is CASSYVGVSSYNEQFF. DNA for the CDR3: TGTGCCAGCAGTTACGTTGGGGTGAGCTCCTACAATGAGCAGTTCTTC.

With respect to this clonotype: A much larger clone differs by one base, so this may be a read error. J is TRBJ1-1 and V is TRBV29-1, with a tentative D call TRBD1 (5 bases). CDR1 is SQVTM, CDR2 ANQGSEA, per germline. The V and J ends lost 7 bases and 0 bases respectively, with 15 bases between them. CDR3 length: 14 amino acids. CDR3 residues: CSARQQDMNTEAFF. For the CDR3, the DNA is TGCAGCGCCAGACAACAGGACATGAACACTGAAGCTTTCTTT.

The chain has TRBV12-3 or TRBV12-4 and TRBJ1-3, with D maybe TRBD1 (5 bases). Deletions cut 6 bases from V and 0 bases from J, with 9 bases between. The CDR3 spans 14 residues. CDR3 DNA: TGTGCCAGCAGACCGACAGACTCTGGAAACACCATATATTTT. It is translated as CASRPTDSGNTIYF.

The J gene is TRBJ1-5, the V gene TRBV30, with 10 bases identical to TRBD1. This CDR3 region has 14 residues. The germline V gene has CDR1 GTSNPN and CDR2 SVGIG (reference sequence). The V gene end was trimmed by 0 bases and the J gene end by 7 bases; junction bases not matched to a gene: 3. In DNA form, the CDR3 reads TGTGCCTGGAGTGTAGGACAGGGGGGACAGCCCCAGCATTTT. It encodes CAWSVGQGGQPQHF.

This clonotype was counted only a few times. The gene calls are TRBV23-1 and TRBJ1-1; D gene ambiguous. Being an ORF, TRBV23-1 has a function that is uncertain. CDR3 size: 9 residues. Deletions cut 6 bases from V and 7 bases from J, with 3 bases between. CDR3 protein: CASRIEAFF. The DNA of the CDR3 is TGCGCCAGCAGAATTGAAGCTTTCTTT.

In regard to this clonotype: At one boundary the junction diverges from the germline segment, which might be a read error. The chain employs TRBV11-3 and TRBJ2-7, with D tentatively TRBD2 (5 bases). Germline CDR1 and CDR2: SGHNT and YENEEA. This CDR3 region has 13 residues. CDR3 amino acids: CAGSLFSVDEQYF. CDR3 in DNA: TGTGCCGGCAGCTTATTTAGCGTTGACGAGCAGTACTTC.

This clonotype has just a few counts. This chain uses TRBV20-1 with TRBJ2-2, with 10 bases identical to TRBD2. With 2 bases clipped from V and 6 bases from J, the junction kept 6 bases outside the gene matches. The CDR3 totals 15 residues. CDR1 DFQATT and CDR2 SNEGSKA come from the germline V gene (reference sequence). The CDR3 DNA reads as TGCAGTGCTAGAAGGAGCGGGGGGGCCCCCGGGGAGCTGTTTTTT. The encoded protein is CSARRSGGAPGELFF.

This chain joins TRBV14 and TRBJ1-1; no firm D call. CDR1 is SGHDN, CDR2 FVKESK, per germline. CDR3 length: 16 residues. V lost 4 bases and J lost 0, with 15 bases in between. The CDR3 DNA reads TGTGCCAGCAGCCTCTTGGGCGGCCCAATGAACACTGAAGCTTTCTTT. Residues: CASSLLGGPMNTEAFF.

This clonotype was observed at least ten times. V gene TRBV3-1 combines with J gene TRBJ1-1; D is ambiguous. The CDR3 loop spans 12 amino acids. V shed 0 bases and J shed 10 bases, with 9 bases lying between them. Germline CDR1 LGHDT, CDR2 YNNKEL (reference sequence). Written as DNA, the CDR3 is TGTGCCAGCAGCCAAGATCTCGGGTCAGCTTTCTTT. Protein: CASSQDLGSAFF.

This clonotype appeared a few times. The J gene is TRBJ1-1, the V gene TRBV5-1; D is undetermined. Germline V gene lookup returns CDR1 SGHRS and CDR2 YFSETQ. V lost 1 base and J 7 bases, leaving 14 bases between the germline ends. The CDR3 contains 14 residues. The CDR3 sequence is CASSLWQNSLEAFF. In nucleotides, the CDR3 is TGCGCCAGCAGCTTGTGGCAGAACTCCCTTGAAGCTTTCTTT.

Turning to this clonotype: A much larger clone sits a single nucleotide away, making a read error possible. V is TRBV29-1 and J is TRBJ2-5; weak D call: TRBD2 (6 bases). Germline CDR1 and CDR2: SQVTM and ANQGSEA. The CDR3 consists of 13 residues. Written as DNA, the CDR3 is TGCAGCGTCCAAAGAGCCTTACGGGAGACCCGGTACTTC. Amino acids: CSVQRALRETRYF.

This clonotype has more than one count but fewer than ten. This may arise from a read error, as a much more abundant clone is one base away. The chain carries TRBV3-1 and TRBJ1-1, with a tentative D call TRBD1 (6 bases). The germline gives CDR1 LGHDT, CDR2 YNNKEL (reference sequence). The CDR3 runs to 12 residues. CDR3 in amino acids: CAGSAGAGRAFF. CDR3 in DNA: TGTGCCGGCAGCGCAGGGGCAGGGCGCGCTTTCTTT.

This clonotype was seen more than once but under ten times. The rearrangement links TRBV27 to TRBJ1-1; no clear D. Germline V gene sequence: CDR1 MNHEY, CDR2 SMNVEV (reference sequence). Trimming removed 5 bases from V and 0 bases from J, with 10 bases in between. The CDR3 is 14 amino acids. In nucleotides, the CDR3 is TGTGCCAGCAGTCGAACGTTTTTGAACACTGAAGCTTTCTTT. Translating gives CASSRTFLNTEAFF.

The rearrangement links TRBV3-1 to TRBJ1-2; D gene uncertain. The CDR3 length is 14 residues. Germline V gene data show CDR1 as LGHDT and CDR2 as YNNKEL (reference sequence). V dropped 0 bases and J dropped 4 bases, with 9 bases sitting between them. This CDR3 is CASSQDYILYGYTF. The CDR3 bases are TGTGCCAGCAGCCAAGATTATATCCTCTATGGCTACACCTTC.

Turning to this clonotype: Being one base from a much bigger clone, this may be a read error. This chain links TRBV15 with TRBJ1-5; no firm D call. The V end was cut by 7 bases, the J end by 4 bases, with 11 bases between. There are 13 residues in the CDR3. Per germline, CDR1 LNHNV and CDR2 YYDKDF (reference sequence). The CDR3 here is CATKDGNNQPQHF. For the CDR3, the DNA is TGTGCCACCAAAGACGGCAATAATCAGCCCCAGCATTTT.

This chain uses TRBV29-1 with TRBJ2-4, with D perhaps given as TRBD1 or TRBD2 (5 bases each). Germline CDR1 is SQVTM and CDR2 is ANQGSEA. This CDR3 spans 13 amino acids. Trimming shortened V by 7 bases and J by 0 bases, and 10 bases separated the two germline ends. CDR3 coding DNA: TGCAGCGCCACAGGAGGAGCCAAAAACATTCAGTACTTC. Protein: CSATGGAKNIQYF.

This clonotype was seen a handful of times. This chain joins TRBV30 and TRBJ1-5, with D hard to call. Germline-derived CDR1 and CDR2 are GTSNPN and SVGIG (reference sequence). Deletions cut 0 bases from V and 0 bases from J, with 6 bases between. The CDR3 is 14 amino acids. DNA of the CDR3: TGTGCCTGGAGTGTTATCGCTAGCAATCAGCCCCAGCATTTT. It translates to CAWSVIASNQPQHF.

This clonotype appeared a few times. V usage is TRBV4-1 and J usage is TRBJ2-1, with D possibly TRBD2 on 5 matching bases. V was shortened by 0 bases and J by 6 bases, with 12 bases between the two germline ends. CDR3 length: 15 residues. Per the germline V gene, CDR1 is MGHRA and CDR2 is YSYEKL. Here the CDR3 DNA reads TGCGCCAGCAGCCAAGAATTATTTGGAGGCAATGAGCAGTTCTTC. Its translation is CASSQELFGGNEQFF.

This clonotype was recorded once. The chain combines TRBV6-4 with TRBJ2-2; maybe TRBD1 (6 bases). This CDR3 spans 14 amino acids. Germline V CDR1 and CDR2: MRHNA, SNTAGT. Trimming cost V 2 bases and J 6 bases, with 10 bases left between them. The CDR3 sequence is CASSDPQGAGELFF. CDR3 nucleotides: TGTGCCAGCAGTGACCCACAGGGCGCCGGGGAGCTGTTTTTT.